This TCR beta chain comes out of a study of blood T cell repertoires in COVID-19. The CDR3 has 15 amino acids. Trimming removed 6 bases from V and 4 bases from J, with 18 bases in between. CDR1 is KGHSH and CDR2 is LQKENI in the germline V gene. Method: immunoSEQ multiplex PCR; TCRdb's copy keeps in-frame clones and lacks some. The sample consists of 300,000 to 500,000 clones, around 90% of them appearing once. The rearrangement links TRBV18 to TRBJ1-1; no definite D call. The material sequenced was PBMCs or T cells enriched from blood (not recorded which). The TCR was taken from a woman in her forties with acute COVID-19. CDR3 nucleotides: TGTGCCAGCTCCTCGGGCGTGAGGGCTGGCACTGAAGCTTTCTTT. Its translation is CASSSGVRAGTEAFF.